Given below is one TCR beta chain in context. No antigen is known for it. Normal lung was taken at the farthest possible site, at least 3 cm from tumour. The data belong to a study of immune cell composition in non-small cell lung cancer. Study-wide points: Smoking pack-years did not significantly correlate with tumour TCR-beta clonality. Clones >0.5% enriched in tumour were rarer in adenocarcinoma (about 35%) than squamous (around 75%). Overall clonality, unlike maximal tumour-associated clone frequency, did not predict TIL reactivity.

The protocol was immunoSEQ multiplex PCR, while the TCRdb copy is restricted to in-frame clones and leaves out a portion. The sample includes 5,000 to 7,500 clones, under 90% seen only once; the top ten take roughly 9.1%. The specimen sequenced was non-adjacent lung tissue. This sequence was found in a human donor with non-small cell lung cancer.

CDR3 DNA: TGTGCCAGCAGCCGCGGGAGGGCAAATAATTCACCCCTCCACTTT. Encoded protein: CASSRGRANNSPLHF. The genes are TRBV13 and TRBJ1-6, with D unresolved. The V end was cut by 5 bases, the J end by 5 bases, with 13 bases between. Germline CDR1 is PRHDT and CDR2 is FYEKMQ (reference sequence). The CDR3 contains 15 residues.